This is a list of T cell receptor beta chains from one sample in a study of blood T cell repertoires in COVID-19. This table comes from immunoSEQ multiplex PCR, and its TCRdb copy is limited to in-frame clones, with some not included. The sample records some 120,000 clones, around 63% being singletons. The specimen sequenced was peripheral blood. The receptors here all came from a woman aged 70-85 years with acute or convalescent COVID-19. CDR3s include the opening cysteine and the closing phenylalanine or tryptophan. Fields, in order: V gene, J gene, CDR3 length, clone size, D gene, CDR3 protein, CDR3 DNA. The D gene is left open where the match is weak. Clone sizes are given selectively: once, few, many, or a class where the clone is expanded.

v_gene: TRBV28
j_gene: TRBJ2-7
len: 15
abundance: few
d_gene: TRBD1
CDR3aa: CASRRGQDGAYEQYF
CDR3nt: TGTGCCAGCAGACGCGGACAGGATGGGGCCTACGAGCAGTACTTC

v_gene: TRBV4-3
j_gene: TRBJ1-6
len: 15
abundance: -
d_gene: -
CDR3aa: CASRPKQGSNSPLHF
CDR3nt: TGCGCCAGCAGACCCAAACAGGGCTCTAATTCACCCCTCCACTTT

v_gene: TRBV27
j_gene: TRBJ1-5
len: 14
abundance: -
d_gene: -
CDR3aa: CASSLHGGNQPQHF
CDR3nt: TGTGCCAGCAGTTTACACGGGGGCAATCAGCCCCAGCATTTT

v_gene: TRBV14
j_gene: TRBJ1-4
len: 15
abundance: -
d_gene: TRBD1
CDR3aa: CASSRDRGWGEKLFF
CDR3nt: TGTGCCAGCAGTCGTGACAGGGGCTGGGGCGAAAAACTGTTTTTT

v_gene: TRBV6-1
j_gene: TRBJ1-2
len: 14
abundance: once
d_gene: -
CDR3aa: CASSDPGSGFGYTF
CDR3nt: TGTGCCAGCAGTGATCCCGGGTCGGGGTTCGGCTACACCTTC

v_gene: TRBV11-2
j_gene: TRBJ2-1
len: 17
abundance: -
d_gene: TRBD2
CDR3aa: CASSLPTSGSTYNEQFF
CDR3nt: TGTGCCAGCAGCCTCCCTACTAGCGGGTCTACCTACAATGAGCAGTTCTTC

v_gene: TRBV13
j_gene: TRBJ2-4
len: 14
abundance: -
d_gene: -
CDR3aa: CASSSRQERSIQYF
CDR3nt: TGTGCCAGCAGCTCCCGACAGGAACGGAGCATTCAGTACTTC

v_gene: TRBV19
j_gene: TRBJ1-2
len: 16
abundance: few
d_gene: TRBD1
CDR3aa: CASSPGGPGSNYGYTF
CDR3nt: TGTGCCAGTAGTCCAGGGGGCCCTGGTTCTAACTATGGCTACACCTTC

v_gene: TRBV19
j_gene: TRBJ1-5
len: 14
abundance: -
d_gene: TRBD1
CDR3aa: CASSMQGARQPQHF
CDR3nt: TGTGCCAGTAGTATGCAGGGGGCCCGGCAGCCCCAGCATTTT

v_gene: TRBV6-6
j_gene: TRBJ1-5
len: 14
abundance: -
d_gene: TRBD1
CDR3aa: CASRLQGNNQPQHF
CDR3nt: TGTGCCAGCAGACTACAGGGGAATAATCAGCCCCAGCATTTT

v_gene: TRBV5-1
j_gene: TRBJ2-5
len: 17
abundance: -
d_gene: TRBD2
CDR3aa: CASSLGASGGAFGTQYF
CDR3nt: TGCGCCAGCAGCTTGGGGGCCAGCGGGGGAGCTTTTGGGACCCAGTACTTC

v_gene: TRBV5-4
j_gene: TRBJ1-5
len: 14
abundance: -
d_gene: -
CDR3aa: CASSLRGSNQPQHF
CDR3nt: TGTGCCAGCAGCTTGCGGGGTAGCAATCAGCCCCAGCATTTT

v_gene: TRBV5-8
j_gene: TRBJ2-7
len: 14
abundance: -
d_gene: -
CDR3aa: CASSLDRTPYEQYF
CDR3nt: TGTGCCAGCAGCTTGGACAGAACCCCATACGAGCAGTACTTC

v_gene: TRBV11-2
j_gene: TRBJ1-6
len: 14
abundance: -
d_gene: -
CDR3aa: CASSPIGTNSPLHF
CDR3nt: TGTGCCAGCAGCCCAATAGGGACAAATTCACCCCTCCACTTT

v_gene: TRBV5-6
j_gene: TRBJ2-2
len: 15
abundance: -
d_gene: TRBD1
CDR3aa: CARNRQGWGTGELFF
CDR3nt: TGTGCCAGAAATCGACAGGGGTGGGGCACCGGGGAGCTGTTTTTT

v_gene: TRBV15
j_gene: TRBJ2-1
len: 13
abundance: -
d_gene: -
CDR3aa: CATSRVQGGEQFF
CDR3nt: TGTGCCACCAGCAGAGTACAGGGCGGTGAGCAGTTCTTC

v_gene: TRBV27
j_gene: TRBJ1-2
len: 15
abundance: few
d_gene: TRBD1
CDR3aa: CASSSPGTGDYGYTF
CDR3nt: TGTGCCAGCAGTTCCCCGGGGACAGGCGATTATGGCTACACCTTC

v_gene: TRBV2
j_gene: TRBJ1-4
len: 16
abundance: -
d_gene: TRBD1
CDR3aa: CASSKNRGSTSEKLFF
CDR3nt: TGTGCCAGCAGTAAAAACAGGGGTAGCACAAGTGAAAAACTGTTTTTT

v_gene: TRBV13
j_gene: TRBJ2-4
len: 15
abundance: -
d_gene: TRBD1
CDR3aa: CASSFGDSAKNIQYF
CDR3nt: TGTGCCAGCAGCTTTGGGGACAGCGCCAAAAACATTCAGTACTTC

v_gene: TRBV7-2
j_gene: TRBJ2-2
len: 13
abundance: -
d_gene: TRBD2
CDR3aa: CASSPGRTGELFF
CDR3nt: TGTGCCAGCAGCCCCGGGAGGACCGGGGAGCTGTTTTTT

v_gene: TRBV19
j_gene: TRBJ1-6
len: 13
abundance: few
d_gene: -
CDR3aa: CASSISDNSPLHF
CDR3nt: TGTGCCAGTAGTATCTCGGATAATTCACCCCTCCACTTT

v_gene: TRBV7-9
j_gene: TRBJ2-7
len: 16
abundance: -
d_gene: TRBD2
CDR3aa: CASSSQGLADPYEQYF
CDR3nt: TGTGCCAGCAGCTCCCAGGGACTAGCGGACCCCTACGAGCAGTACTTC

v_gene: TRBV10-3
j_gene: TRBJ2-7
len: 15
abundance: many
d_gene: TRBD1
CDR3aa: CAISESSDRVVGQYF
CDR3nt: TGTGCCATCAGTGAGTCGAGCGACAGGGTAGTGGGACAGTACTTC

v_gene: TRBV6-5
j_gene: TRBJ1-2
len: 13
abundance: -
d_gene: -
CDR3aa: CASSTTRRDGYTF
CDR3nt: TGTGCCAGCAGTACGACCCGACGGGATGGCTACACCTTC

v_gene: TRBV9
j_gene: TRBJ2-1
len: 17
abundance: few
d_gene: TRBD2
CDR3aa: CASSLRGTAGGGNEQFF
CDR3nt: TGTGCCAGCAGCCTCCGAGGGACAGCGGGAGGGGGCAATGAGCAGTTCTTC

v_gene: TRBV12-5
j_gene: TRBJ2-5
len: 11
abundance: -
d_gene: TRBD2
CDR3aa: CASMGGETQYF
CDR3nt: TGTGCTAGTATGGGGGGGGAGACCCAGTACTTC

v_gene: TRBV4-1
j_gene: TRBJ2-1
len: 16
abundance: once
d_gene: -
CDR3aa: CASSQTLRGSYNEQFF
CDR3nt: TGCGCCAGCAGCCAAACGCTCAGGGGAAGCTACAATGAGCAGTTCTTC

v_gene: TRBV6-5
j_gene: TRBJ1-1
len: 14
abundance: -
d_gene: -
CDR3aa: CASSYSPRGTEAFF
CDR3nt: TGTGCCAGCAGTTACTCCCCCCGGGGTACTGAAGCTTTCTTT

v_gene: TRBV14
j_gene: TRBJ2-2
len: 14
abundance: -
d_gene: -
CDR3aa: CASSKGLNTGELFF
CDR3nt: TGTGCCAGCAGCAAGGGACTCAACACCGGGGAGCTGTTTTTT

v_gene: TRBV19
j_gene: TRBJ2-3
len: 16
abundance: many
d_gene: TRBD1
CDR3aa: CASSATQGASTDTQYF
CDR3nt: TGTGCCAGTAGTGCAACACAGGGGGCTAGCACAGATACGCAGTATTTT

v_gene: TRBV19
j_gene: TRBJ1-1
len: 16
abundance: -
d_gene: TRBD1
CDR3aa: CASSRDRGKLNTEAFF
CDR3nt: TGTGCCAGTAGCCGCGACAGGGGAAAGTTGAACACTGAAGCTTTCTTT

v_gene: TRBV2
j_gene: TRBJ2-3
len: 15
abundance: many
d_gene: -
CDR3aa: CASSPGLFSTDTQYF
CDR3nt: TGTGCCAGCAGCCCCGGACTATTTAGTACAGATACGCAGTATTTT

v_gene: TRBV28
j_gene: TRBJ2-3
len: 16
abundance: -
d_gene: -
CDR3aa: CASSPPSGLSTDTQYF
CDR3nt: TGTGCCAGCAGTCCCCCCAGCGGGTTAAGCACAGATACGCAGTATTTT

v_gene: TRBV2
j_gene: TRBJ1-2
len: 13
abundance: -
d_gene: -
CDR3aa: CAGRTGTSGGYTF
CDR3nt: TGTGCCGGGAGAACCGGGACTTCGGGAGGCTACACCTTC

v_gene: TRBV5-1
j_gene: TRBJ2-6
len: 17
abundance: -
d_gene: TRBD1
CDR3aa: CASSSGQGASGANVLTF
CDR3nt: TGCGCCAGCAGTTCGGGACAGGGGGCCTCTGGGGCCAACGTCCTGACTTTC

v_gene: TRBV5-4
j_gene: TRBJ2-7
len: 15
abundance: -
d_gene: TRBD2
CDR3aa: CASSPGGRTGDEQYF
CDR3nt: TGTGCCAGCAGCCCGGGCGGGAGGACCGGCGACGAGCAGTACTTC

v_gene: TRBV7-6
j_gene: TRBJ2-7
len: 14
abundance: -
d_gene: -
CDR3aa: CASSFGGRLDEQYF
CDR3nt: TGTGCCAGCAGCTTCGGGGGGCGCTTAGACGAGCAGTACTTC

v_gene: TRBV6-2/TRBV6-3
j_gene: TRBJ2-1
len: 17
abundance: -
d_gene: TRBD2
CDR3aa: CASSYAGLAGARGEQFF
CDR3nt: TGTGCCAGCAGTTACGCCGGACTAGCGGGGGCCCGGGGTGAGCAGTTCTTC

v_gene: TRBV7-2
j_gene: TRBJ2-3
len: 15
abundance: -
d_gene: TRBD1
CDR3aa: CASSLWDRYTDTQYF
CDR3nt: TGTGCCAGCAGCTTATGGGACAGATACACAGATACGCAGTATTTT

v_gene: TRBV4-3
j_gene: TRBJ1-2
len: 16
abundance: -
d_gene: -
CDR3aa: CASSPGHLRGTDGYTF
CDR3nt: TGCGCCAGCAGCCCAGGACACCTCAGGGGTACCGATGGCTACACCTTC

v_gene: TRBV11-2
j_gene: TRBJ1-3
len: 14
abundance: few
d_gene: -
CDR3aa: CASSLQGSGNTIYF
CDR3nt: TGTGCCAGCAGCTTACAGGGATCTGGAAACACCATATATTTT

v_gene: TRBV21-1
j_gene: TRBJ2-7
len: 14
abundance: -
d_gene: -
CDR3aa: CASSKEEGWYEQYF
CDR3nt: TGTGCCAGCAGCAAAGAGGAGGGTTGGTACGAGCAGTACTTC

v_gene: TRBV5-6
j_gene: TRBJ2-7
len: 13
abundance: many
d_gene: -
CDR3aa: CASSLQPTGEQYF
CDR3nt: TGTGCCAGCAGCCTGCAACCTACGGGGGAGCAGTACTTC

v_gene: TRBV10-1
j_gene: TRBJ2-7
len: 13
abundance: few
d_gene: -
CDR3aa: CASSDRGSYEQYF
CDR3nt: TGCGCCAGCAGTGATCGGGGGTCCTACGAGCAGTACTTC

v_gene: TRBV27
j_gene: TRBJ2-3
len: 16
abundance: -
d_gene: -
CDR3aa: CASSLGRPPITDTQYF
CDR3nt: TGTGCCAGCAGTTTAGGGAGACCACCTATCACAGATACGCAGTATTTT

v_gene: TRBV2
j_gene: TRBJ1-1
len: 14
abundance: -
d_gene: TRBD1
CDR3aa: CASSVRGRFAEAFF
CDR3nt: TGTGCCAGCAGTGTGAGGGGGCGCTTCGCTGAAGCTTTCTTT

v_gene: TRBV5-1
j_gene: TRBJ2-2
len: 15
abundance: -
d_gene: -
CDR3aa: CASSLEQRNTGELFF
CDR3nt: TGCGCCAGCAGCTTGGAACAGAGAAACACCGGGGAGCTGTTTTTT

v_gene: TRBV27
j_gene: TRBJ2-6
len: 15
abundance: -
d_gene: TRBD1
CDR3aa: CASSSTGGYANVLTF
CDR3nt: TGTGCCAGCAGTTCCACAGGGGGCTACGCCAACGTCCTGACTTTC

v_gene: TRBV19
j_gene: TRBJ2-3
len: 17
abundance: -
d_gene: TRBD2
CDR3aa: CASSAASGRAGTDTQYF
CDR3nt: TGTGCCAGTAGTGCTGCTAGCGGGAGGGCCGGCACAGATACGCAGTATTTT

v_gene: TRBV6-5
j_gene: TRBJ2-7
len: 14
abundance: -
d_gene: TRBD1
CDR3aa: CASSYSTGVYEQYF
CDR3nt: TGTGCCAGCAGTTACTCCACAGGGGTGTACGAGCAGTACTTC